The 25 T cell receptor beta chains given below trace back to one sample, sequenced in a study of CD8+ T cells in alopecia areata. Treatment meaning: oral pan-JAK inhibitor, 5-10 mg twice daily. Sequencing templates came from extracted RNA that was reverse transcribed into cDNA. TCRdb's copy holds only in-frame clones and misses some; the assay was immunoSEQ multiplex PCR. This sample carries about 280,000 clones, roughly 60% of them seen once, and the ten largest clones take around 1.7%. The source material was CD4+ T cells sorted from blood, sampled at week 24, from a patient treated with tofacitinib. All receptors come from a human donor with alopecia areata.

The V and J genes are TRBV30 and TRBJ2-7; D remains unclear. The ends were cut back, 1 base at V and 6 bases at J, with 10 bases in the middle. CDR3 length equals 12 residues. The germline CDR1 and CDR2 sequences are GTSNPN and SVGIG (reference sequence). CDR3 loop: CAWSAGLLEQYF. The CDR3 coding sequence is TGTGCCTGGAGTGCCGGCCTCCTCGAGCAGTACTTC.

This clone occurred a few times. The chain couples TRBV19 to TRBJ1-4; D unclear. The germline V and J ends were trimmed by 5 bases and 3 bases, with 10 bases remaining between them. CDR1 is LNHDA, CDR2 SQIVND, per germline (reference sequence). The CDR3 totals 14 residues. The CDR3 loop reads CASSPGGANEKLFF. In DNA, the CDR3 is TGTGCCAGTAGTCCAGGAGGAGCTAATGAAAAACTGTTTTTT.

There are a few counts of this clone. CDR3: CASSLDFSEQYF. The CDR3 DNA is TGTGCCAGCTCTTTAGATTTTTCCGAGCAGTACTTC. The chain employs TRBV18 and TRBJ2-7; D gene unclear. CDR3 length: 12 amino acids. The germline CDR1 and CDR2 sequences are KGHSH and LQKENI. V lost 6 bases to trimming and J lost 6 bases, with 12 bases between them.

This clone turned up a few times. J is TRBJ1-1 and V is TRBV7-6; no firm D call. V was cut by 2 bases and J by 1 base, with 5 bases left in between. The CDR3 consists of 13 residues. Germline V gives CDR1 SGHVS, CDR2 FNYEAQ. Written as DNA, the CDR3 is TGTGCCAGCAGCTTATCGGGGAACACTGAAGCTTTCTTT. This sequence encodes CASSLSGNTEAFF. Looking up the rest from reference TRBV7-6 and TRBJ1-1 gives the full variable domain: GAGVSQSPRYKVTKRGQDVALRCDPISGHVSLYWYRQALGQGPEFLTYFNYEAQQDKSGLPNDRFSAERPEGSISTLTIQRTEQRDSAMYRCASSLSGNTEAFFGQGTRLTVV.

This clone was found a few times. The sample holds other DNA sequences that translate to the same CDR3. The chain recombines TRBV29-1 with TRBJ2-3; tentatively, D is TRBD2 (6 bases). This CDR3 contains 13 residues. CDR1 and CDR2 from the germline V gene are SQVTM and ANQGSEA. Deletions cut 1 base from V and 1 base from J, with 6 bases between. CDR3 nucleotide sequence: TGCAGCGTTGAAGCGGGGGGCACAGATACGCAGTATTTT. This codes for CSVEAGGTDTQYF.

The J gene is TRBJ2-7, the V gene TRBV4-1; TRBD1 matches at 7 bases. J gave up 3 bases and V 3 bases, and 8 bases lay outside the gene matches. This CDR3 comprises 15 residues. Germline V gives CDR1 MGHRA, CDR2 YSYEKL. CDR3 DNA: TGCGCCAGCAGCCAGTACCGGACAGGCAACTACGAGCAGTACTTC. This gives the protein CASSQYRTGNYEQYF.

V usage is TRBV28 and J usage is TRBJ2-3, with D hard to call. V was shortened by 7 bases and J by 6 bases, with 17 bases between the two germline ends. From germline, CDR1 is MDHEN and CDR2 SYDVKM. This CDR3 region has 14 residues. The CDR3 region has the DNA TGTGCCAGCATCTCCTTGACTGCTTGGGATACGCAGTATTTT. Its translation is CASISLTAWDTQYF.

The chain is built from TRBV10-3 and TRBJ1-1; D is unclear. Germline loops: CDR1 ENHRY, CDR2 SYGVKD. The V end was cut by 4 bases, the J end by 3 bases, with 3 bases between. This CDR3 is 11 amino acids long. This chain's CDR3 is CAISAHTEAFF. CDR3 in DNA: TGTGCCATCAGTGCTCACACTGAAGCTTTCTTT.

The V and J genes are TRBV25-1 and TRBJ2-1; TRBD1 matches at 9 bases. CDR3 size: 17 residues. V lost 2 bases and J lost 4; bases outside the gene matches: 9. The V gene's germline CDR1 is MGHDK and CDR2 SYGVNS. The CDR3 protein is CASSEGPHRGRYNEQFF. In nucleotides, the CDR3 is TGTGCCAGCAGTGAAGGCCCCCACAGGGGGCGGTACAATGAGCAGTTCTTC.

V gene TRBV30 combines with J gene TRBJ1-6; D is unclear. Germline V gene data show CDR1 as GTSNPN and CDR2 as SVGIG (reference sequence). The CDR3 has 11 residues. The ends were cut back, 5 bases at V and 10 bases at J, with 9 bases in the middle. CDR3 coding DNA: TGTGCCTGGGAATTGGGCTCACCCCTCCACTTT. Translating it yields CAWELGSPLHF. Combining the CDR3 with reference TRBV30 and TRBJ1-6 gives the whole variable domain SQTIHQWPATLVQPVGSPLSLECTVEGTSNPNLYWYRQAAGRGLQLLFYSVGIGQISSEVPQNLSASRPQDRQFILSSKKLLLSDSGFYLCAWELGSPLHFGNGTRLTVT.

V is TRBV30 and J is TRBJ1-2; possibly TRBD1 for D (5 bases). The CDR3 totals 13 residues. Trimming cost V 3 bases and J 0 bases, with 8 bases left between them. Germline CDR1 GTSNPN, CDR2 SVGIG (reference sequence). The CDR3: CAWSPGPNYGYTF. CDR3 coding DNA: TGTGCCTGGAGCCCGGGACCTAACTATGGCTACACCTTC. The whole variable domain, remainder taken from reference TRBV30 and TRBJ1-2, is SQTIHQWPATLVQPVGSPLSLECTVEGTSNPNLYWYRQAAGRGLQLLFYSVGIGQISSEVPQNLSASRPQDRQFILSSKKLLLSDSGFYLCAWSPGPNYGYTFGSGTRLTVV.

V is TRBV30 and J is TRBJ2-2, with 7 positions matching TRBD2. Germline CDR1 is GTSNPN and CDR2 is SVGIG (reference sequence). V was pared by 2 bases and J by 1 base, with 7 bases of the junction left unmatched. The CDR3 covers 16 residues. CDR3 sequence (DNA): TGTGCCTGGAGTCGGCCTAGCGGAGGGAACACCGGGGAGCTGTTTTTT. It is translated as CAWSRPSGGNTGELFF.

The chain couples TRBV5-1 to TRBJ1-5; D not resolved. The CDR3 length is 15 residues. Germline V CDR1 and CDR2: SGHRS, YFSETQ. The V end was cut by 5 bases, the J end by 0 bases, with 12 bases between. Written as DNA, the CDR3 is TGCGCCAGCAGTGAGGACGGTTATAGCAATCAGCCCCAGCATTTT. Translated, it gives CASSEDGYSNQPQHF.

The V call is TRBV4-3, the J call TRBJ2-1, with TRBD1 identical over 11 bases. The CDR3 is 18 residues long. The germline CDR1 and CDR2 sequences are LGHNA and YSLEER. After removal of 1 base from V and 7 bases from J, the junction contained 12 bases not matched to a gene. CDR3 loop: CASSQAGTGGSLGNEQFF. CDR3 bases: TGCGCCAGCAGCCAAGCTGGGACAGGGGGATCCCTTGGGAATGAGCAGTTCTTC.

This clone showed up just a few times. One end of the junction does not line up with germline, which may come from a read error. The rearrangement uses TRBV18 and TRBJ2-5; D is perhaps TRBD1 or TRBD2 (7 bases each). The CDR3 is made up of 17 amino acids. Germline values: CDR1 KGHSH, CDR2 LQKENI. This CDR3 is CASSPLPPGRGQVTQYF. CDR3 coding DNA: TGTGCCAGCTCACCACTCCCACCAGGGAGGGGGCAAGTGACCCAGTACTTC.

V gene TRBV23-1 combines with J gene TRBJ1-5; D remains ambiguous. TRBV23-1 is given ORF status, its function remaining uncertain. V was cut by 2 bases and J by 9 bases, with 8 bases left in between. The CDR3 sequence is 12 residues long. The CDR3 DNA is TGCGCCAGCAGTCAACTGTCTCGGCCCCAGCATTTT. It translates to CASSQLSRPQHF.

The chain is built from TRBV4-1 and TRBJ2-5; 7 nucleotides align to TRBD1. V lost 0 bases and J lost 5; bases outside the gene matches: 6. Per the germline V gene, CDR1 is MGHRA and CDR2 is YSYEKL. The CDR3 consists of 15 residues. Here the CDR3 DNA reads TGCGCCAGCAGCCAAGACGGAAACAGGGGTGAGACCCAGTACTTC. Translation gives CASSQDGNRGETQYF.

The chain is built from TRBV2 and TRBJ1-2, with 8 bases identical to TRBD1. J was trimmed by 4 bases and V by 6 bases; bases with no gene match: 7. The CDR3 has 14 amino acids. The germline V gene encodes CDR1 SNHLY and CDR2 FYNNEI. CDR3 sequence (DNA): TGTGCCAGCAGCTTAGCCGGACAGGGCTATGGCTACACCTTC. This gives the protein CASSLAGQGYGYTF.

V gene TRBV18 combines with J gene TRBJ1-1, with 8 bases that match TRBD1. This CDR3 spans 14 amino acids. The V gene's germline CDR1 is KGHSH and CDR2 LQKENI. V was clipped by 6 bases and J by 6 bases; unmatched bases: 9. The CDR3 DNA sequence: TGTGCCAGCTCGGGACAGGCCCTCTCCGCTGAAGCTTTCTTT. It codes for CASSGQALSAEAFF. The whole variable domain, remainder taken from reference TRBV18 and TRBJ1-1, is NAGVMQNPRHLVRRRGQEARLRCSPMKGHSHVYWYRQLPEEGLKFMVYLQKENIIDESGMPKERFSAEFPKEGPSILRIQQVVRGDSAAYFCASSGQALSAEAFFGQGTRLTVV.

In this sample, this clone turned up once. The chain employs TRBV2 and TRBJ2-6; no clear D. Trimming cost V 7 bases and J 0 bases, with 10 bases left between them. The CDR3 covers 15 residues. Germline V gene lookup returns CDR1 SNHLY and CDR2 FYNNEI. The CDR3 protein is CASTLWTSGANVLTF. The DNA of the CDR3 is TGTGCCAGCACCCTGTGGACCTCTGGGGCCAACGTCCTGACTTTC. The complete variable domain, with remaining parts taken from reference TRBV2 and TRBJ2-6, reads EPEVTQTPSHQVTQMGQEVILRCVPISNHLYFYWYRQILGQKVEFLVSFYNNEISEKSEIFDDQFSVERPDGSNFTLKIRSTKLEDSAMYFCASTLWTSGANVLTFGAGSRLTVL.

This clone was detected only once. This sequence joins TRBV2 and TRBJ2-5, with 9 nucleotides matching TRBD1. CDR1 is SNHLY and CDR2 is FYNNEI in the germline V gene. V lost 5 bases, J lost 1 base, and 2 bases stayed unmatched. This CDR3 has 14 amino acids. This CDR3 reads CASSPGQGQETQYF. For the CDR3, the DNA is TGTGCCAGCAGTCCGGGACAGGGCCAAGAGACCCAGTACTTC. The whole variable domain, remainder taken from reference TRBV2 and TRBJ2-5, is EPEVTQTPSHQVTQMGQEVILRCVPISNHLYFYWYRQILGQKVEFLVSFYNNEISEKSEIFDDQFSVERPDGSNFTLKIRSTKLEDSAMYFCASSPGQGQETQYFGPGTRLLVL.

V gene TRBV7-6 combines with J gene TRBJ2-1, with 8 bases fitting TRBD2. The CDR3 has 16 residues. Germline CDR1 is SGHVS and CDR2 is FNYEAQ. The V and J ends lost 5 bases and 8 bases, in that order; junction bases with no gene match: 14. Here the CDR3 reads CASSLERGPPMDEQFF. As DNA, the CDR3 is TGTGCCAGCAGCCTAGAGCGGGGGCCGCCTATGGATGAGCAGTTCTTC. The full variable domain, with the rest looked up from reference TRBV7-6 and TRBJ2-1, is GAGVSQSPRYKVTKRGQDVALRCDPISGHVSLYWYRQALGQGPEFLTYFNYEAQQDKSGLPNDRFSAERPEGSISTLTIQRTEQRDSAMYRCASSLERGPPMDEQFFGPGTRLTVL.

This clone was counted once. CDR3 residues: CAWTQSQDYGYTF. The CDR3 bases are TGTGCCTGGACTCAAAGCCAGGACTATGGCTACACCTTC. V usage is TRBV30 and J usage is TRBJ1-2; no firm D call. V lost 4 bases to trimming and J lost 3 bases, with 12 bases between them. The CDR3 runs to 13 residues. Germline loops: CDR1 GTSNPN, CDR2 SVGIG (reference sequence).

This clone has more than one count but fewer than ten. Distinct nucleotide sequences in the sample also encode this CDR3. The V call is TRBV15, the J call TRBJ2-6; D is unresolved. The ends were cut back, 0 bases at V and 0 bases at J, with 6 bases in the middle. Germline V gives CDR1 LNHNV, CDR2 YYDKDF (reference sequence). The CDR3 has 16 residues. The CDR3 sequence is CATSRDRSSGANVLTF. The CDR3 DNA follows: TGTGCCACCAGCAGAGATCGCTCCTCTGGGGCCAACGTCCTGACTTTC.

In its sample, this clone was seen once. J is TRBJ2-1 and V is TRBV25-1; D not resolved. The CDR3 sequence is 14 residues long. V gave up 3 bases and J gave up 2 bases, with 8 bases separating them. From germline, CDR1 is MGHDK and CDR2 SYGVNS. In DNA form, the CDR3 reads TGTGCCAGCAGTGATCCGACACCCTACAATGAGCAGTTCTTC. Amino acids: CASSDPTPYNEQFF.